In its sample, the clone carrying this T cell receptor (beta chain) was seen once. CDR1 SGHTA and CDR2 FQGNSA come from the germline V gene. After removal of 1 base from V and 8 bases from J, the junction contained 2 bases not matched to a gene. The CDR3 is made up of 14 amino acids. Clones were read by immunoSEQ multiplex PCR, and TCRdb kept only the in-frame ones, dropping some. The table lists about 54,000 clones, approximately 91% of them singletons. This sample is part of a study of OX40 agonist ivuxolimab in advanced cancers. In the study overall: Ivuxolimab is a fully human IgG2 antibody that activates OX40 (CD134). Having had anti-PD-1, anti-PD-L1 or anti-CTLA-4 therapy before was allowed, and about 40% had some.

The TCR comes from an adult with an advanced solid tumor such as melanoma, head and neck, liver or kidney cancer. The V call is TRBV7-2, the J call TRBJ2-3, with 11 positions matching TRBD2. Sequencing used CD4+ or CD8+ T cells sorted from blood, obtained in a trial of the OX40 agonist ivuxolimab. CDR3 sequence reads: CASSLVSGRGTQYF. CDR3 DNA sequence: TGTGCCAGCAGCTTAGTTAGCGGGAGGGGTACGCAGTATTTT.